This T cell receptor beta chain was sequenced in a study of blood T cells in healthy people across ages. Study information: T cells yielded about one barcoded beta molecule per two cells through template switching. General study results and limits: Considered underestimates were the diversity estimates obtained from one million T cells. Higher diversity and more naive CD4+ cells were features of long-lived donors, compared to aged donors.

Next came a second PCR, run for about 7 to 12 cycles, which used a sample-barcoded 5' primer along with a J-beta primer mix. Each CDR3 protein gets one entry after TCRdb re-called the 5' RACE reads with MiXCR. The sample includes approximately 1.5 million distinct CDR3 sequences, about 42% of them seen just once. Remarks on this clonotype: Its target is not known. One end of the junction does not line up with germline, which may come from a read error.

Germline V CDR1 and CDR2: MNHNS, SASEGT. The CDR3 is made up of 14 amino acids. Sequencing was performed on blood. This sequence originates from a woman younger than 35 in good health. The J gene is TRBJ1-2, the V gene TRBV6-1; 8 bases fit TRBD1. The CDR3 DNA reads TGTGCCAGCAGGAGGACAGGGACTCACTATGACTACACCTTC. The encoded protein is CASRRTGTHYDYTF.